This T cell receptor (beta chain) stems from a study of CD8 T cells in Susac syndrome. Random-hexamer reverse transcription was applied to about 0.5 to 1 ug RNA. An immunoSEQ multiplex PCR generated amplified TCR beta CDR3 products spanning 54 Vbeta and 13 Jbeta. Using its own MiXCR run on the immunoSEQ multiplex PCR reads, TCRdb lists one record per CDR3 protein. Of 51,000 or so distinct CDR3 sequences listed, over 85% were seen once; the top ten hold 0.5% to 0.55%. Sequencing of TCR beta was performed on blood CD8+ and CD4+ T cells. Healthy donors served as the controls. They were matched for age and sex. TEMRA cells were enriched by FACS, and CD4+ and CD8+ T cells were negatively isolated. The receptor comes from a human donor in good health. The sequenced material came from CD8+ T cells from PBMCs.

Written as DNA, the CDR3 is TGTGCCAGCAGTTTTGATATTCTGGCGGGTATCGTCTCCTACGAGCAGTACTTC. Its protein is CASSFDILAGIVSYEQYF. The chain uses TRBV27 and TRBJ2-7; TRBD2 might be the D (5 bases). Germline loops: CDR1 MNHEY, CDR2 SMNVEV (reference sequence). V was shortened by 3 bases and J by 0 bases, with 21 bases between the two germline ends. CDR3 length: 18 residues.